The source of this T cell receptor beta chain is a study of graft-versus-host responses after intestinal transplantation. Whole-study context: Uniformly, recipients were administered anti-thymocyte globulin induction with subsequent tacrolimus and steroids for three to four years.

Some clones are missing from TCRdb's copy, which holds only in-frame ones; the method was immunoSEQ multiplex PCR. The sample includes approximately 17,000 clones, approximately 79% seen only once; the top ten take more than 5%. Processing released intraepithelial and lamina propria lymphocytes from the graft tissue. Trimming took off 3 bases at V and 4 bases at J, with 14 bases between the two ends. The CDR3 sequence is 15 residues long. Per the germline V gene, CDR1 is LNHDA and CDR2 is SQIVND (reference sequence). The receptor was isolated from a human patient who received an intestinal transplant, so some T cells may come from the graft donor. The V and J genes are TRBV19 and TRBJ2-3; D is possibly TRBD2 (6 bases). The specimen comprised ileum tissue, sampled 17 days after transplant. The CDR3 loop reads CASSIRGLGSDTQYF. CDR3 in DNA: TGTGCCAGTAGTATTAGGGGACTCGGTTCAGATACGCAGTATTTT.